Each of the 17 T cell receptor beta chains below was sequenced from the same sample in a study of beta chain features in type 1 diabetes. What was sequenced were expressed TCRB transcripts, since all of the isolated RNA had been reverse transcribed. Here immunoSEQ multiplex PCR was the method, and the copy in TCRdb shows in-frame clones only, minus some. The sample holds 900,000 or so clones, roughly 16% seen once. The material sequenced was naive CD4+ T cells from blood. The receptors here all came from a woman under 30 in good health.

This chain joins TRBV27 and TRBJ2-4; TRBD1 is a possible D gene (6 bases). The germline gives CDR1 MNHEY, CDR2 SMNVEV (reference sequence). CDR3 length: 16 amino acids. V lost 6 bases, J lost 5 bases, and 20 bases lay in between. In nucleotides, the CDR3 is TGTGCCAGCAGACCTTTGGACAGAAAAGTTCAAAACATTCAGTACTTC. Translation gives CASRPLDRKVQNIQYF.

The CDR3 DNA sequence: TGCAGCGTTTCCCGACTAGCGTGGGACAATGAGCAGTTCTTC. Its protein is CSVSRLAWDNEQFF. The chain employs TRBV29-1 and TRBJ2-1, with TRBD2 identical over 8 bases. Germline values: CDR1 SQVTM, CDR2 ANQGSEA. The V and J ends lost 5 bases and 5 bases, in that order; junction bases with no gene match: 8. The CDR3 length is 14 residues.

This chain connects TRBV4-3 to TRBJ2-1; D remains ambiguous. The CDR3 has 16 amino acids. Per the germline V gene, CDR1 is LGHNA and CDR2 is YSLEER. V gave up 0 bases and J gave up 4 bases, with 13 bases separating them. DNA of the CDR3: TGCGCCAGCAGCCAAGATTTTACCCCTGTGTACAATGAGCAGTTCTTC. Its translation: CASSQDFTPVYNEQFF.

The CDR3 loop is CASSPGTVSNQPQHF. The CDR3 region has the DNA TGTGCCAGCAGTCCCGGGACAGTTAGCAATCAGCCCCAGCATTTT. The rearrangement uses TRBV7-2 and TRBJ1-5, with 7 bases aligning to TRBD1. Trimming took 6 bases from V and 0 from J; bases not matched to a gene: 5. Germline CDR1 SGHTA, CDR2 FQGNSA. The CDR3 sequence is 15 residues long.

The V call is TRBV2, the J call TRBJ2-2, with TRBD2 matching 8 bases. Germline CDR1 is SNHLY and CDR2 is FYNNEI. Trimming cost V 5 bases and J 4 bases; bases outside gene matches: 6. CDR3 size: 15 residues. The DNA of the CDR3 is TGTGCCAGCAGTTTAGCGGGGCCGCTCACCGGGGAGCTGTTTTTT. Its protein product is CASSLAGPLTGELFF.

Turning to this clone: Mismatch with germline at one junction end may stem from a read error. This sequence joins TRBV6-5 and TRBJ1-5, with 7 nucleotides matching TRBD1. CDR3 length: 14 residues. Germline-derived CDR1 and CDR2 are MNHEY and SVGAGI. Here the CDR3 DNA reads TGTGCCAGCAGCCCCCGGGACAGCAATCAGCCCCGGCATTTT. Residues: CASSPRDSNQPRHF.

This clone was observed a handful of times. The V and J genes are TRBV7-2 and TRBJ2-3, with D uncertain. Per the germline V gene, CDR1 is SGHTA and CDR2 is FQGNSA. Trimming removed 5 bases from V and 2 bases from J, with 14 bases in between. This CDR3 spans 15 amino acids. In DNA form, the CDR3 reads TGTGCCAGCAGCAAATACCCGATCCCCACAGATACGCAGTATTTT. This encodes CASSKYPIPTDTQYF.

This clone occurred a few times. The CDR3 sequence: CAISPGGLYGYTF. CDR3 coding DNA: TGTGCCATCAGCCCGGGGGGCCTCTATGGCTACACCTTC. V gene TRBV10-3 combines with J gene TRBJ1-2, with D perhaps matching TRBD1 (6 bases). The ends were cut back, 6 bases at V and 4 bases at J, with 12 bases in the middle. The CDR3 has 13 residues. Per germline, CDR1 ENHRY and CDR2 SYGVKD.

The chain has TRBV6-5 and TRBJ2-5; D gene ambiguous. The CDR3 length is 13 residues. The germline CDR1 and CDR2 sequences are MNHEY and SVGAGI. The V end lost 3 bases, the J end lost 2 bases, and 7 bases lay between the germline ends. CDR3 protein: CASSYGPQETQYF. The CDR3 bases are TGTGCCAGCAGTTATGGGCCACAAGAGACCCAGTACTTC.

The sample holds one count of this clone. The chain employs TRBV4-1 and TRBJ2-6; the D call may be TRBD1 or TRBD2 (6 bases each). Germline V gene lookup returns CDR1 MGHRA and CDR2 YSYEKL. The CDR3 has 19 residues. The V end was cut by 1 base, the J end by 0 bases, with 16 bases between. The CDR3 DNA sequence: TGCGCCAGCAGCCAAGGCCCAGGGGAGGTGGTCTCTGGGGCCAACGTCCTGACTTTC. Its translation is CASSQGPGEVVSGANVLTF.

The rearrangement joins TRBV2 to TRBJ2-7; TRBD1 matches 7 bases. Germline-derived CDR1 and CDR2 are SNHLY and FYNNEI. The CDR3 runs 14 residues. Trimming took 6 bases from V and 4 from J; bases not matched to a gene: 9. CDR3 DNA sequence: TGTGCCAGCAGAGGACAGGCCTTGAGGTACGAGCAGTACTTC. Amino acid sequence: CASRGQALRYEQYF.

J is TRBJ1-4 and V is TRBV6-6; unclear D gene. The CDR3 runs to 14 residues. Germline V gives CDR1 MNHNY, CDR2 SVGAGI (reference sequence). Trimming removed 2 bases from V and 0 bases from J, with 4 bases in between. The CDR3 bases are TGTGCCAGCAGTTACACACCAACTAATGAAAAACTGTTTTTT. It specifies CASSYTPTNEKLFF.

The rearrangement links TRBV7-9 to TRBJ1-5; the D gene is possibly TRBD1 (5 bases). The CDR3 extends over 15 amino acids. V shed 3 bases and J shed 0 bases, with 9 bases lying between them. CDR1 and CDR2 (germline): SEHNR, FQNEAQ (reference sequence). For the CDR3, the DNA is TGTGCCAGCAGCTTGGGGGACTATAGCAATCAGCCCCAGCATTTT. It specifies CASSLGDYSNQPQHF.

This clone was observed a handful of times. The chain uses TRBV5-5 and TRBJ2-2, with D perhaps matching TRBD2 (6 bases). The germline gives CDR1 SGHKS, CDR2 YYEKEE (reference sequence). V lost 7 bases to trimming and J lost 4 bases, with 14 bases between them. The CDR3 is 14 amino acids. The DNA for the CDR3 is TGTGCCAGCTCGGGACTCTCGGCCACCGGGGAGCTGTTTTTT. Its translation is CASSGLSATGELFF.

This clone showed up just once. V gene TRBV10-3 combines with J gene TRBJ1-4; D is ambiguous. Germline-derived CDR1 and CDR2 are ENHRY and SYGVKD. V lost 6 bases and J lost 8, with 13 bases in between. The CDR3 length is 13 residues. CDR3 nucleotides: TGTGCCATCAGGAGGAGTTCTGGGGAAAAACTGTTTTTT. It translates to CAIRRSSGEKLFF.

This clone was observed a handful of times. Other DNA sequences in this sample translate to the same CDR3. The chain recombines TRBV9 with TRBJ1-1, with D perhaps TRBD1 (5 bases). From germline, CDR1 is SGDLS and CDR2 YYNGEE. The CDR3 has 13 residues. V was pared by 2 bases and J by 2 bases, with 7 bases between. The CDR3 nucleotides are TGTGCCAGCAGCGTCGGGACCAACACTGAAGCTTTCTTT. Its translation is CASSVGTNTEAFF.

This clone has more than one count but fewer than ten. This chain joins TRBV29-1 and TRBJ2-7, with a weak D call TRBD1 (6 bases). The V gene's germline CDR1 is SQVTM and CDR2 ANQGSEA. The V gene lost 4 bases and the J gene lost 0 bases, with 16 bases spanning the gap. The CDR3 covers 15 residues. DNA for the CDR3: TGCAGCGTTGCCGGCACCGACAGGAGCTCCTACGAGCAGTACTTC. Its protein product is CSVAGTDRSSYEQYF.